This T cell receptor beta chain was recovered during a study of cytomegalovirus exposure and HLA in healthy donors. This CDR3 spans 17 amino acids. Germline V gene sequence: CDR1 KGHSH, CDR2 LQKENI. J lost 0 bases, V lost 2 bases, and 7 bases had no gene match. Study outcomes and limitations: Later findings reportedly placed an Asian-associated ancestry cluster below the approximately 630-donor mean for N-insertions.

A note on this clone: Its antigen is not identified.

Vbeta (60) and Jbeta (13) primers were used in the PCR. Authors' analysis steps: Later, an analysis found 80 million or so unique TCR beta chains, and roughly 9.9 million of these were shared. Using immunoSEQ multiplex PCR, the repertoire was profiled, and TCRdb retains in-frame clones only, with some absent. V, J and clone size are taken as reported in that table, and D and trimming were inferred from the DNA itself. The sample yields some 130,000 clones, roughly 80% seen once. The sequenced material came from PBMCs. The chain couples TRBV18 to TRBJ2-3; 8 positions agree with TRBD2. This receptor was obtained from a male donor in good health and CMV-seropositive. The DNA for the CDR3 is TGTGCCAGCTCACCAGAAGCGGGAGAGACTAGCACAGATACGCAGTATTTT. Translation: CASSPEAGETSTDTQYF.